Given below is one T cell receptor (beta chain) in context. Its antigen is unidentified. This CDR3 has 14 amino acids. The V gene's germline CDR1 is SGHTA and CDR2 FQGNSA. The V end lost 5 bases, the J end lost 1 base, and 11 bases lay between the germline ends. Although they were nominally healthy when sampled, donors likely had unrecorded immune exposures. Primers: 60 Vbeta forward and 13 Jbeta reverse. Using immunoSEQ multiplex PCR, the repertoire was profiled, and TCRdb retains in-frame clones only, with some absent. The sample lists 130,000 to 150,000 clones; around 80% were seen once. The sample originates from a study of cytomegalovirus exposure and HLA in healthy donors. Study-level findings and limits: Common viral pathogens seemed, in a later analysis, to connect with several of the most significant clusters.

Sequencing was done on a sample of PBMCs. This TCR was sampled from a male donor in good health and CMV-seronegative. V gene TRBV7-2 combines with J gene TRBJ1-1; D may be TRBD1 (6 bases). The CDR3 reads CASSPRGGNTEAFF. The CDR3 coding sequence is TGTGCCAGCAGCCCCAGGGGCGGGAACACTGAAGCTTTCTTT.